This T cell receptor beta chain derives from a study of T cell responses to AZD1222 COVID-19 vaccine. Study conclusions and caveats: CD4 TCRs linked to vaccination spanned spike, dominating at 160-218 and 743-854.

The CDR3 covers 13 residues. V shed 4 bases and J shed 2 bases, with 8 bases lying between them. CDR1 is SGHTA and CDR2 is FQGNSA in the germline V gene. The method was immunoSEQ multiplex PCR; TCRdb's version includes in-frame clones alone and lacks a portion of them. The data show approximately 77,000 clones, roughly 88% seen once. As concerns this clone: Its antigen is still unknown.

This specimen was peripheral blood, taken 28 days after the second AZD1222 dose. This TCR was recovered from an adult who received the AZD1222 COVID-19 vaccine. This chain connects TRBV7-2 to TRBJ1-1; D unclear. The CDR3: CASSYRINTEAFF. As DNA, the CDR3 is TGTGCCAGCAGCTATCGGATAAACACTGAAGCTTTCTTT.